This T cell receptor (beta chain) came from a study of human T cells and chemical hapten exposure. Study-wide context: TCR yields per sample varied, mainly owing to small pooled library volume differences.

This clonotype was recorded a few times. Its target is not known. TCRdb re-called the RACE reads with MiXCR, one entry per CDR3 protein. Here the sample spans approximately 400,000 distinct CDR3 sequences, approximately 5.1% being singletons. Time point noted: patch test 1, 2 weeks after DPC sensitization. Stated treatment: therapeutic diphenylcyclopropenone sensitization with weekly scalp DPC. Whole blood that had not been fractionated was the source of extracted total RNA. Study outcomes and limitations: TCRs whose frequency exceeded 1 in 1000 remained the same following DPC sensitization.

This sequence originates from a woman aged 50 to 60 with alopecia areata. Some clones in this sample may be carry-over from other donors' samples. This material consisted of whole blood, taken in connection with sensitization to the hapten diphenylcyclopropenone (DPC).

The CDR3 loop reads CASMGHTETQYF. Here the CDR3 DNA reads TGTGCCAGTATGGGACATACAGAGACCCAGTACTTC. The chain uses TRBV19 and TRBJ2-5; possible D gene TRBD1, 6 bases. V lost 7 bases, J lost 4 bases, and 10 bases lay in between. CDR3 length equals 12 residues. Germline V CDR1 and CDR2: LNHDA, SQIVND (reference sequence).